The present T cell receptor (beta chain) was sequenced within a study of cytomegalovirus exposure and HLA in healthy donors. Study background: Earlier results showed approximately 110 million unique TCR beta sequences derived from roughly 180 million T cells. Regarding the study as a whole: An observed cluster of highly shared sequence variants was recorded as a likely sequencing artifact.

This CDR3 spans 16 amino acids. Looked up from germline, CDR1 is SQVTM and CDR2 is ANQGSEA. The V gene lost 4 bases and the J gene lost 1 base, with 19 bases spanning the gap. A remark on this clone: Its antigen is not identified.

Primers: 60 Vbeta forward and 13 Jbeta reverse. Sequenced by immunoSEQ multiplex PCR; TCRdb stores in-frame clones only, minus some. The sample lists roughly 180,000 clones, roughly 75% occurring once. This clonotype was sampled from a female donor in good health and CMV-seronegative. The sequenced sample consisted of PBMCs. The chain couples TRBV29-1 to TRBJ1-1; D is unresolved. The CDR3 here is CSVASSREGSNTEAFF. The CDR3 bases are TGCAGCGTTGCGTCCTCGAGGGAGGGATCGAACACTGAAGCTTTCTTT.